The 30 T cell receptor beta chains in this list originate from one sample, sequenced in a study of blood T cells in healthy people across ages. Combining a sample-barcoded 5' primer with a J-beta primer mix, a second PCR ran for 7 to 11 cycles. TCRdb re-called the 5' RACE reads through MiXCR, storing one row per CDR3 protein. The sample records around 1,000,000 distinct CDR3 sequences, around two fifths being singletons. Source material: blood. All receptors derive from a man younger than 30 in good health.

The rearrangement joins TRBV2 to TRBJ2-1; 9 positions match TRBD1. Germline CDR1 and CDR2: SNHLY and FYNNEI. The CDR3 is 16 amino acids. The junction had 16 bases not matched to a gene; V was cut back by 7 bases and J by 9 bases. The DNA for the CDR3 is TGTGCCAGCACTCTCCGGGACAGGGTCTCGGCGGGTGAGCAGTTCTTC. It encodes CASTLRDRVSAGEQFF.

The table lists this clonotype with a few counts. The chain has TRBV20-1 and TRBJ2-4; D may be TRBD1 (6 bases). Germline V gene lookup returns CDR1 DFQATT and CDR2 SNEGSKA (reference sequence). V lost 0 bases and J lost 5, with 17 bases in between. CDR3 length equals 16 residues. The CDR3 coding sequence is TGCAGTGCTAGAGATTCAGGGGCCCCCCCCCAAAACATTCAGTACTTC. Protein sequence: CSARDSGAPPQNIQYF.

This clonotype was picked up a small number of times. The J gene is TRBJ2-1, the V gene TRBV27; 7 positions match TRBD1. Germline CDR1 is MNHEY and CDR2 is SMNVEV (reference sequence). V was clipped by 4 bases and J by 3 bases; unmatched bases: 9. The length of the CDR3 is 16 residues. The CDR3 sequence is CASSSSPRDSYNEQFF. The CDR3 nucleotides read TGTGCCAGCAGTTCTTCCCCTCGGGACAGCTACAATGAGCAGTTCTTC.

The V gene is TRBV7-2, the J gene TRBJ2-3; D not certain. This CDR3 comprises 14 residues. Deletions cut 7 bases from V and 0 bases from J, with 11 bases between. Germline assignment: CDR1 SGHTA and CDR2 FQGNSA. CDR3 protein: CASTSGASTDTQYF. CDR3 nucleotide sequence: TGTGCCAGCACCTCAGGAGCTAGCACAGATACGCAGTATTTT.

This clonotype turned up a few times. The chain links TRBV4-2 to TRBJ1-5, with 10 bases fitting TRBD1. This CDR3 comprises 17 residues. Trimming removed 0 bases from V and 3 bases from J; junction bases left unmatched: 5. CDR1 LGHNA and CDR2 YNFKEQ come from the germline V gene. The CDR3, as DNA: TGTGCCAGCAGCCAAGATTGGGACAGGGGAAACAATCAGCCCCAGCATTTT. This sequence encodes CASSQDWDRGNNQPQHF.

The rearrangement uses TRBV7-9 and TRBJ1-2; D gene unclear. V dropped 5 bases and J dropped 4 bases, with 14 bases sitting between them. The CDR3 extends over 14 amino acids. The V gene's germline CDR1 is SEHNR and CDR2 FQNEAQ (reference sequence). This CDR3 reads CASSPSEGTYGYTF. DNA for the CDR3: TGTGCCAGCAGCCCCTCCGAGGGTACCTATGGCTACACCTTC.

The chain joins TRBV27 to TRBJ2-2, with 7 positions matching TRBD1. The CDR3 covers 16 residues. Germline V CDR1 and CDR2: MNHEY, SMNVEV (reference sequence). Trimming removed 4 bases from V and 3 bases from J; junction bases left unmatched: 8. The CDR3 coding sequence is TGTGCCAGCAGTTCTAACAGGGGTCTTCACACCGGGGAGCTGTTTTTT. It encodes CASSSNRGLHTGELFF.

The chain links TRBV4-3 to TRBJ2-2; D not certain. Deletions cut 1 base from V and 5 bases from J, with 17 bases between. This CDR3 has 17 residues. Germline V gene data show CDR1 as LGHNA and CDR2 as YSLEER. The CDR3 sequence is CASSQVTRRMWTGELFF. The CDR3 DNA reads TGCGCCAGCAGCCAAGTTACGCGAAGGATGTGGACCGGGGAGCTGTTTTTT.

The chain joins TRBV30 to TRBJ1-2; no definite D call. CDR3 length: 12 amino acids. Per germline, CDR1 GTSNPN and CDR2 SVGIG (reference sequence). Between the trimmed V and J ends, which lost 2 bases and 4 bases, there was a span of 8 bases. The CDR3 region is CAWSLHVYGYTF. The CDR3 region has the DNA TGTGCCTGGAGTCTGCACGTCTATGGCTACACCTTC.

The genes are TRBV12-3 or TRBV12-4 and TRBJ1-1, with D perhaps matching TRBD1 (5 bases). Trimming took off 7 bases at V and 5 bases at J, with 17 bases between the two ends. This CDR3 spans 14 amino acids. DNA for the CDR3: TGTGCCAGCAACCCCGCGTGGGGGAGGACTGAAGCTTTCTTT. The encoded protein is CASNPAWGRTEAFF.

The chain has TRBV25-1 and TRBJ2-5; D unclear. With 2 bases removed from V and 2 bases from J, the gap between germline ends came to 9 bases. The CDR3 totals 14 residues. The germline V gene has CDR1 MGHDK and CDR2 SYGVNS. CDR3 DNA: TGTGCCAGCAGTGAAATGGGTCCGCAAGAGACCCAGTACTTC. Translated: CASSEMGPQETQYF.

V is TRBV20-1 and J is TRBJ2-3, with 12 bases that match TRBD2. From germline, CDR1 is DFQATT and CDR2 SNEGSKA (reference sequence). V lost 6 bases to trimming and J lost 4 bases; unmatched junction nucleotides: 5. CDR3 length: 14 amino acids. The CDR3 DNA reads TGCAGTGCCCTACTAGCGGGGGGATCAGATACGCAGTATTTT. Amino acid sequence: CSALLAGGSDTQYF.

V gene TRBV18 combines with J gene TRBJ2-1, with TRBD2 matching over 10 bases. The end of the DNA is better explained by TRBJ2-7, so the J call may be wrong. CDR3 length: 16 residues. CDR1 is KGHSH, CDR2 LQKENI, per germline. DNA of the CDR3: TGTGCCAGCTCACCCCTTAGCGGGGGGAATAACAATGAGCAGTACTTC. The encoded protein is CASSPLSGGNNNEQYF.

The chain recombines TRBV6-5 with TRBJ2-5; 11 nucleotides agree with TRBD1. Looked up from germline, CDR1 is MNHEY and CDR2 is SVGAGI. There are 15 residues in the CDR3. Trimming cost V 5 bases and J 9 bases; bases outside gene matches: 11. CDR3 bases: TGTGCCAGCAGTCCTGGACAGGGGGCCGCATCTTCCCAGTACTTC. As protein: CASSPGQGAASSQYF.

The J gene is TRBJ1-1, the V gene TRBV10-3, with 9 bases identical to TRBD1. The CDR3 totals 15 residues. Germline-derived CDR1 and CDR2 are ENHRY and SYGVKD. V shed 0 bases and J 8 bases; nucleotides not matched to a gene: 7. The CDR3 region has the DNA TGTGCCATCAGTGAGTCCCCGAGACAGGGGGAAGAAGCTTTCTTT. Translated, it gives CAISESPRQGEEAFF.

This clonotype appeared a few times. V is TRBV27 and J is TRBJ1-5; TRBD1 agrees at 9 bases. With 6 bases clipped from V and 7 bases from J, the junction kept 10 bases outside the gene matches. Germline loops: CDR1 MNHEY, CDR2 SMNVEV (reference sequence). The CDR3 totals 15 residues. CDR3 DNA: TGTGCCAGCAGCGGAACCGGGACAGGGACCCAGCCCCAGCATTTT. Translating it yields CASSGTGTGTQPQHF.

The CDR3 protein is CASSVSPGNTIYF. CDR3 nucleotides: TGTGCCAGCAGTGTATCCCCTGGAAACACCATATATTTT. This chain uses TRBV12-3 or TRBV12-4 with TRBJ1-3; the D is unclear. V was trimmed by 5 bases and J by 2 bases, leaving 7 bases between them. The CDR3 totals 13 residues.

This clonotype was seen a few times. The gene calls are TRBV18 and TRBJ2-2; possible D gene TRBD1, 5 bases. The CDR3 length is 16 residues. Trimming pared 2 bases from V and 4 bases from J, leaving 14 bases between. The V gene's germline CDR1 is KGHSH and CDR2 LQKENI. The CDR3 bases are TGTGCCAGCTCACCAGGTAGACAGACTTCCACCGGGGAGCTGTTTTTT. Protein: CASSPGRQTSTGELFF.

This rearrangement joins TRBV7-9 to TRBJ2-1, with D hard to call. The J call is in doubt because the DNA end fits TRBJ2-7 better. CDR1 and CDR2 from the germline V gene are SEHNR and FQNEAQ (reference sequence). There are 12 residues in the CDR3. The DNA for the CDR3 is TGTGCCAGCAGCCCCAAGAGCAATGAGCAGTACTTC. The encoded protein is CASSPKSNEQYF.

The chain is built from TRBV4-1 and TRBJ1-6; D remains unclear. CDR3 length: 15 residues. Looked up from germline, CDR1 is MGHRA and CDR2 is YSYEKL. The V gene lost 0 bases and the J gene lost 8 bases, with 11 bases spanning the gap. The CDR3 loop is CASSQEGRNDSPLHF. Here the CDR3 DNA reads TGCGCCAGCAGCCAAGAGGGTAGAAATGATTCACCCCTCCACTTT.

The chain joins TRBV20-1 to TRBJ1-6; the match to TRBD1 covers 7 bases. CDR1 is DFQATT, CDR2 SNEGSKA, per germline (reference sequence). The junction had 9 bases not matched to a gene; V was cut back by 4 bases and J by 9 bases. This CDR3 is built from 14 residues. DNA for the CDR3: TGCAGTGCTACGAACAGGGGTAGTATTTCACCCCTCCACTTT. Translating gives CSATNRGSISPLHF.

Concerning this clonotype itself: This may come from a read error, since a much larger clone is one base off. This chain links TRBV7-2 with TRBJ2-3, with 10 positions matching TRBD2. This CDR3 comprises 16 residues. The V gene's germline CDR1 is SGHTA and CDR2 FQGNSA. CDR3 DNA: TGTGTCAGCAGCTACAGGACTAGCGGCCCCACAGATACGCAGTATTTT. Its protein product is CVSSYRTSGPTDTQYF.

This chain joins TRBV27 and TRBJ1-1; tentatively, D is TRBD1 (5 bases). Trimming took 4 bases from V and 6 from J, leaving 9 bases between them. Germline-derived CDR1 and CDR2 are MNHEY and SMNVEV (reference sequence). The CDR3 sequence is 12 residues long. CDR3 sequence (DNA): TGTGCCAGCAGTTCCCCAGGGTCTGAAGCTTTCTTT. The encoded protein is CASSSPGSEAFF.

Details on this clonotype: Possible read error: a much larger clone is one base away. The J gene is TRBJ2-1, the V gene TRBV13, with a possible D match to TRBD1 (7 bases). The CDR3 runs to 15 residues. Germline CDR1 and CDR2: PRHDT and FYEKMQ (reference sequence). V was clipped by 5 bases and J by 12 bases, with 23 bases between them. The CDR3 spells CASSQPRQGLDGQFF. CDR3 bases: TGTGCCAGCAGCCAACCCAGACAGGGACTTGATGGGCAGTTCTTC.

The chain couples TRBV25-1 to TRBJ1-5; D ambiguous. The CDR3 has 15 amino acids. Trimming shortened V by 3 bases and J by 3 bases, and 12 bases separated the two germline ends. The germline V gene encodes CDR1 MGHDK and CDR2 SYGVNS. The CDR3 DNA follows: TGTGCCAGCAGTGATGATGCAGGCATCAATCAGCCCCAGCATTTT. Its translation: CASSDDAGINQPQHF. The full variable domain, in which reference TRBV25-1 and TRBJ1-5 provide the parts outside the CDR3, is EADIYQTPRYLVIGTGKKITLECSQTMGHDKMYWYQQDPGMELHLIHYSYGVNSTEKGDLSSESTVSRIRTEHFPLTLESARPSHTSQYLCASSDDAGINQPQHFGDGTRLSIL.

This clonotype was seen ten or more times. The chain couples TRBV20-1 to TRBJ1-1, with D perhaps TRBD1 (5 bases). Germline V CDR1 and CDR2: DFQATT, SNEGSKA (reference sequence). V lost 2 bases and J lost 1, with 11 bases in between. The CDR3 is 14 amino acids. CDR3 loop: CSARNSQGNTEAFF. In nucleotides, the CDR3 is TGCAGTGCTAGAAACAGTCAGGGGAACACTGAAGCTTTCTTT.

This clonotype was detected a few times. One junction end disagrees with the germline gene, perhaps due to a read error. This CDR3 reads CASSPNVGLETQYF. In DNA form, the CDR3 reads TGTGCTAGCAGCCCGAATGTGGGGTTGGAGACCCAGTACTTC. The chain uses TRBV7-7 and TRBJ2-5; D is undetermined. CDR1 is SSHAT, CDR2 FNYEAQ, per germline (reference sequence). The CDR3 length is 14 residues.

J is TRBJ2-5 and V is TRBV29-1; D remains ambiguous. This CDR3 spans 11 amino acids. Trimming left V 2 bases short and J 3 bases short, with 4 bases between. CDR1 is SQVTM, CDR2 ANQGSEA, per germline. In DNA, the CDR3 is TGCAGCGTTGAACACGAAGAGACCCAGTACTTC. Residues: CSVEHEETQYF.

This clonotype has only a few counts. DNA for the CDR3: TGTGCCAGCAGCTTATTCCGACAGATGAACACTGAAGCTTTCTTT. Amino acids: CASSLFRQMNTEAFF. The chain links TRBV7-2 to TRBJ1-1; D might be TRBD1 (5 bases). Trimming removed 2 bases from V and 0 bases from J, with 10 bases in between. CDR3 length: 15 amino acids. CDR1 is SGHTA, CDR2 FQGNSA, per germline.

This chain joins TRBV6-2 or TRBV6-3 and TRBJ2-5, with TRBD1 as a possible D gene (6 bases). Deletions cut 4 bases from V and 11 bases from J, with 20 bases between. Germline CDR1 and CDR2: MNHEY and SVGEGT. CDR3 size: 14 residues. CDR3 in DNA: TGTGCCAGCAGTTTAGATTCGGACAGTCGAGTACAGTACTTC. It translates to CASSLDSDSRVQYF.